Listed here are 17 T cell receptor beta chains from one sample, sequenced in a study of blood T cell repertoires in COVID-19. TCRdb's copy holds only in-frame clones and misses some; the assay was immunoSEQ multiplex PCR. The repertoire holds some 200,000 clones, 80% to 85% seen once, with roughly 2.4% in the top ten. Sequenced input: peripheral blood. The receptors derive from a woman aged 60-75 years with acute or convalescent COVID-19.

This clone was counted a single time. The V gene is TRBV19, the J gene TRBJ2-1; possible D gene TRBD2, 5 bases. Germline V gene data show CDR1 as LNHDA and CDR2 as SQIVND (reference sequence). The CDR3 extends over 16 amino acids. V lost 6 bases and J lost 3, with 18 bases in between. DNA for the CDR3: TGTGCCAGTAGCGCCCCCCTCGGGATGGACTACAATGAGCAGTTCTTC. Protein: CASSAPLGMDYNEQFF.

CDR3 nucleotide sequence: TGTGCCAGCAGCTTATACTTCCAGGGGATGGACGGGGAGCTGTTTTTT. Its protein product is CASSLYFQGMDGELFF. This rearrangement joins TRBV7-9 to TRBJ2-2; TRBD1 might be the D (6 bases). Germline CDR1 reads SEHNR; CDR2 reads FQNEAQ (reference sequence). The V and J ends lost 2 bases and 7 bases respectively, with 17 bases between them. The CDR3 loop spans 16 amino acids.

CDR3 sequence reads: CASSLGRTSGDNEQFF. DNA of the CDR3: TGTGCCAGCAGCTTAGGTCGGACTAGCGGAGACAATGAGCAGTTCTTC. The chain employs TRBV11-2 and TRBJ2-1, with 10 bases aligning to TRBD2. J gave up 5 bases and V 1 base, and 5 bases lay outside the gene matches. The CDR3 length is 16 residues. Germline V lookup: CDR1 SGHAT, CDR2 FQNNGV.

A single count supports this clone. This chain links TRBV24-1 with TRBJ1-5, with TRBD1 matching over 8 bases. Per the germline V gene, CDR1 is KGHDR and CDR2 is SFDVKD. CDR3 length equals 16 residues. With V trimmed by 4 bases and J by 4 bases, 8 bases remained unmatched. The CDR3 loop is CATSDTGTGGNQPQHF. Written as DNA, the CDR3 is TGTGCCACCAGTGACACCGGGACAGGAGGAAATCAGCCCCAGCATTTT.

V usage is TRBV25-1 and J usage is TRBJ1-1, with D perhaps TRBD1 (6 bases). Germline V gene lookup returns CDR1 MGHDK and CDR2 SYGVNS. The CDR3 has 14 residues. V gave up 6 bases and J gave up 1 base, with 12 bases separating them. The CDR3 nucleotides read TGTGCCAGCAGAGGACAGCTCGGGAACACTGAAGCTTTCTTT. It encodes CASRGQLGNTEAFF.

The chain is built from TRBV5-1 and TRBJ1-3, with a weak D call TRBD1 (5 bases). The V and J ends lost 4 bases and 0 bases respectively, with 14 bases between them. The CDR3 is 16 amino acids. Per the germline V gene, CDR1 is SGHRS and CDR2 is YFSETQ. CDR3 region: CASSGGLLDSGNTIYF. The CDR3 DNA reads TGCGCCAGCAGCGGGGGACTGCTGGACTCTGGAAACACCATATATTTT.

This sequence joins TRBV6-2 or TRBV6-3 and TRBJ2-1, with 12 nucleotides matching TRBD2. This CDR3 region has 15 residues. After removal of 5 bases from V and 3 bases from J, the junction contained 2 bases not matched to a gene. Looked up from germline, CDR1 is MNHEY and CDR2 is SVGEGT. The chain's CDR3 is CASSPTSGGYNEQFF. The CDR3 DNA is TGTGCCAGCAGTCCGACTAGCGGGGGCTACAATGAGCAGTTCTTC.

This chain links TRBV5-6 with TRBJ1-3; D gene unclear. The length of the CDR3 is 15 residues. The ends were cut back, 2 bases at V and 0 bases at J, with 9 bases in the middle. Germline CDR1 is SGHDT and CDR2 is YYEEEE. CDR3 sequence: CASSFLSGSGNTIYF. CDR3 DNA sequence: TGTGCCAGCAGCTTTCTGAGTGGCTCTGGAAACACCATATATTTT.

The genes are TRBV30 and TRBJ2-2; the D gene is possibly TRBD1 (5 bases). This CDR3 comprises 15 residues. Germline V gene sequence: CDR1 GTSNPN, CDR2 SVGIG (reference sequence). V gave up 3 bases and J gave up 0 bases, with 11 bases separating them. In DNA, the CDR3 is TGTGCCTGGAGAACCCAGGGTCCGAACACCGGGGAGCTGTTTTTT. This codes for CAWRTQGPNTGELFF.

The chain has TRBV4-2 and TRBJ1-2, with 7 bases matching TRBD1. The CDR3 sequence is 16 residues long. The J segment lost 2 bases and the V segment lost 0 bases, leaving 6 bases of the junction unmatched. Germline V gene lookup returns CDR1 LGHNA and CDR2 YNFKEQ. For the CDR3, the DNA is TGTGCCAGCAGCCAAGATGTTGGGACAGTCAACTATGGCTACACCTTC. It specifies CASSQDVGTVNYGYTF.

This rearrangement joins TRBV19 to TRBJ1-3, with TRBD1 matching 9 bases. Germline CDR1 is LNHDA and CDR2 is SQIVND (reference sequence). CDR3 length: 17 residues. The V gene end was trimmed by 6 bases and the J gene end by 0 bases; junction bases not matched to a gene: 9. The CDR3: CASRSRQGDNSGNTIYF. The CDR3 region has the DNA TGTGCCAGTAGATCCCGACAGGGGGACAACTCTGGAAACACCATATATTTT.

This clone was seen once. The chain carries TRBV5-4 and TRBJ2-3, with TRBD2 matching 9 bases. J was trimmed by 7 bases and V by 6 bases; bases with no gene match: 6. The germline CDR1 and CDR2 sequences are SGHNT and YYREEE (reference sequence). The length of the CDR3 is 13 residues. The CDR3 DNA follows: TGTGCCAGCACAGCGGGGGGCGTGAATACGCAGTATTTT. It yields the protein CASTAGGVNTQYF.

In the case of this clone: One end of the junction is discordant with germline, which a read error may explain. The CDR3 loop reads CASSQDPGLANNIQYF. The CDR3 DNA reads as TGTGCCAGCAGCCAAGATCCCGGGCTAGCCAACAACATTCAGTACTTC. This chain connects TRBV4-2 to TRBJ2-4, with a tentative D call TRBD2 (5 bases). The CDR3 contains 16 residues. Germline lookup yields CDR1 LGHNA and CDR2 YNFKEQ.

The CDR3 protein is CASSLAGSRAEKLFF. In DNA form, the CDR3 reads TGTGCCAGCAGCTTGGCAGGCAGCCGCGCTGAAAAACTGTTTTTT. This rearrangement joins TRBV5-4 to TRBJ1-4; no clear D. V dropped 0 bases and J dropped 7 bases, with 13 bases sitting between them. The length of the CDR3 is 15 residues. Germline-derived CDR1 and CDR2 are SGHNT and YYREEE (reference sequence).

In its sample, this clone was seen once. This chain uses TRBV27 with TRBJ2-7, with no clear D. Trimming took 4 bases from V and 7 from J, leaving 14 bases between them. The CDR3 contains 13 residues. Germline V gene data show CDR1 as MNHEY and CDR2 as SMNVEV (reference sequence). The CDR3 is CASSWSASQEQYF. CDR3 DNA sequence: TGTGCCAGCAGTTGGAGCGCTAGTCAAGAGCAGTACTTC.

The chain combines TRBV2 with TRBJ1-5; TRBD1 matches at 7 bases. The CDR3 sequence is 15 residues long. Germline CDR1 and CDR2: SNHLY and FYNNEI. The ends lost 7 bases at V and 4 bases at J; junction bases unmatched: 10. CDR3 residues: CASTKLQGINQPQHF. The CDR3 DNA reads as TGTGCCAGCACTAAACTACAGGGGATTAATCAGCCCCAGCATTTT.

V and J are TRBV18 and TRBJ1-2; D uncertain. Trimming took 2 bases from V and 2 from J, leaving 9 bases between them. Germline V gene lookup returns CDR1 KGHSH and CDR2 LQKENI. The CDR3 length is 14 residues. The CDR3 reads CASSPGVQNYGYTF. The CDR3 coding sequence is TGTGCCAGCTCACCAGGTGTACAGAACTATGGCTACACCTTC.